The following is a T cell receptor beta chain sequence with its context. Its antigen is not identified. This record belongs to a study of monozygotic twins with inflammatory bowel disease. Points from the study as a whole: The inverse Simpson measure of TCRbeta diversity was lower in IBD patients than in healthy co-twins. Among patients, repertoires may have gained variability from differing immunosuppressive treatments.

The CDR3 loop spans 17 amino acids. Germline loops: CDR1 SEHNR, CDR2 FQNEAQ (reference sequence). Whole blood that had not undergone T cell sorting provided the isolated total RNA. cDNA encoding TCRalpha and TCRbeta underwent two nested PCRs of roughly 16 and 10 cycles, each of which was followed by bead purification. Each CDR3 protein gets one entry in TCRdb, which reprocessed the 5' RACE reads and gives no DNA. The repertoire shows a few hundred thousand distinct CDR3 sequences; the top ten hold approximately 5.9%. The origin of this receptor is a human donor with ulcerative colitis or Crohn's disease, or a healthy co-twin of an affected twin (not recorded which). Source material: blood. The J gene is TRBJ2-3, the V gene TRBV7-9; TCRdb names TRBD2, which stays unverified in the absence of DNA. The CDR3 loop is CASSLGGTSGNTDTQYF.